Listed below are T cell receptor beta chains from one sample, sequenced in a study of shared clonotypes between healthy human individuals. Libraries were prepared by immunoSEQ multiplex PCR; TCRdb keeps only in-frame clonotypes and omits some of them. The sample carries around 2.1 million clones, approximately 94% recorded once. What was sequenced was naive CD4+ T cells sorted from blood. These receptors were obtained from a young man in good health. Both conserved end residues are part of each CDR3. A D gene is named only where the DNA matches it firmly. The size entry is marked missing in some rows and otherwise reads once, few, many or a size class.

j_gene	abundance	d_gene	v_gene	CDR3aa	CDR3nt
TRBJ2-7	once	NA	TRBV6-1	CASSVQARNYEQYF	TGTGCCAGCAGTGTGCAGGCTCGTAACTACGAGCAGTACTTC
TRBJ1-5	NA	TRBD1	TRBV28	CASSAGGVNQPQHF	TGTGCCAGCAGCGCAGGGGGGGTCAATCAGCCCCAGCATTTT
TRBJ1-4	NA	NA	TRBV11-2	CASSLDGAPNEKLFF	TGTGCCAGCAGCTTAGATGGAGCTCCTAATGAAAAACTGTTTTTT
TRBJ1-2	NA	TRBD1	TRBV6-1	CASSEVGTGGSYGYTF	TGTGCCAGCAGTGAAGTCGGAACAGGGGGAAGCTATGGCTACACCTTC
TRBJ2-7	NA	TRBD2	TRBV5-8	CASSLDGGGYEQYF	TGTGCCAGCAGCTTGGATGGGGGAGGGTACGAGCAGTACTTC
TRBJ2-7	NA	NA	TRBV7-2	CASSLGGGPYEQYF	TGTGCCAGCAGCTTAGGAGGGGGGCCCTACGAGCAGTACTTC
TRBJ1-4	NA	NA	TRBV7-6	CASSLVKTVPSGEKLFF	TGTGCCAGCAGCTTAGTTAAGACTGTTCCTTCCGGAGAAAAACTGTTTTTT
TRBJ1-6	once	NA	TRBV6-5	CASSSPRDNSPLHF	TGTGCCAGCAGTTCACCCCGCGATAATTCACCCCTCCACTTT
TRBJ2-7	NA	TRBD1	TRBV4-1	CASSHSGTGSYEQYF	TGCGCCAGCAGCCATTCCGGGACAGGCTCCTACGAGCAGTACTTC
TRBJ2-1	NA	TRBD1	TRBV5-1	CASSFSAGGSYNEQFF	TGCGCCAGCAGCTTTTCCGCAGGGGGCTCCTACAATGAGCAGTTCTTC
TRBJ2-7	once	NA	TRBV9	CASSVGTEITYEQYF	TGTGCCAGCAGCGTAGGGACCGAAATCACCTACGAGCAGTACTTC
TRBJ2-7	NA	TRBD1	TRBV5-1	CASSLGTGESSEQYF	TGCGCCAGCAGCTTGGGGACAGGGGAAAGTTCCGAGCAGTACTTC
TRBJ1-4	NA	NA	TRBV30	CAYTSGATNEKLFF	TGTGCCTACACTTCAGGGGCCACTAATGAAAAACTGTTTTTT
TRBJ2-1	NA	NA	TRBV10-3	CATGLGINEQFF	TGTGCCACCGGACTGGGTATTAATGAGCAGTTCTTC
TRBJ2-7	NA	NA	TRBV10-1	CASSAGRQGKIYEQYF	TGCGCCAGCAGTGCGGGTAGGCAGGGGAAGATCTACGAGCAGTACTTC
TRBJ2-7	NA	TRBD2	TRBV11-2	CASSQTGRSSGGTYEQYF	TGTGCCAGCAGCCAAACCGGACGCTCTAGCGGGGGTACCTACGAGCAGTACTTC
TRBJ2-2	NA	NA	TRBV7-9	CASSDPRQGGTGELFF	TGTGCCAGCAGCGACCCCCGGCAGGGCGGCACCGGGGAGCTGTTTTTT
TRBJ2-7	NA	TRBD2	TRBV6-5	CASRQPSGSQYEQYF	TGTGCCAGCAGGCAACCTAGCGGGAGTCAATACGAGCAGTACTTC
TRBJ2-5	NA	NA	TRBV7-2	CASSLVAGLGIETQYF	TGTGCCAGCAGCTTAGTGGCAGGTCTTGGGATAGAGACCCAGTACTTC
TRBJ2-1	NA	TRBD1	TRBV5-1	CASSPRTTGYNEQFF	TGCGCCAGCAGCCCCCGCACGACAGGGTACAATGAGCAGTTCTTC
TRBJ1-6	NA	TRBD1	TRBV28	CASSSQGAGYNSPLHF	TGTGCCAGCAGTTCGCAGGGGGCTGGCTATAATTCACCCCTCCACTTT
TRBJ1-1	few	NA	TRBV6-5	CASSSVNTEAFF	TGTGCCAGCAGTTCTGTGAACACTGAAGCTTTCTTT
TRBJ1-6	NA	TRBD1	TRBV28	CASTGQGANNSPLHF	TGTGCCAGCACTGGACAGGGGGCAAATAATTCACCCCTCCACTTT
TRBJ2-3	few	NA	TRBV2	CASRAYTDTQYF	TGTGCCAGCAGAGCCTACACAGATACGCAGTATTTT
TRBJ1-4	NA	NA	TRBV30	CAWREGVSNEKLFF	TGTGCCTGGAGGGAAGGGGTTTCTAATGAAAAACTGTTTTTT
TRBJ2-7	few	NA	TRBV6-1	CASSARGASSYEQYF	TGTGCCAGCAGTGCCCGGGGGGCGAGCTCCTACGAGCAGTACTTC
TRBJ2-3	NA	NA	TRBV19	CASTPSPPSRIASTDTQYF	TGTGCCAGTACCCCGAGCCCGCCCTCTAGGATTGCTAGCACAGATACGCAGTATTTT
TRBJ1-4	NA	NA	TRBV27	CASGREGFNEKLFF	TGTGCCAGCGGCCGCGAAGGGTTTAATGAAAAACTGTTTTTT
TRBJ2-7	NA	NA	TRBV6-6	CATRGLAGIYEQYF	TGTGCCACCAGGGGGCTAGCGGGAATCTACGAGCAGTACTTC
TRBJ2-7	NA	NA	TRBV6-5	CASTSRDTYEQYF	TGTGCCAGCACGTCCAGGGATACCTACGAGCAGTACTTC
TRBJ1-2	NA	NA	TRBV27	CASSLLPEYGYTF	TGTGCCAGCAGTTTACTTCCGGAGTATGGCTACACCTTC
TRBJ2-4	NA	TRBD2	TRBV7-2	CASSLLTSGTRQNIQYF	TGTGCCAGCAGCCTCCTAACTAGCGGGACCCGCCAAAACATTCAGTACTTC
TRBJ2-7	NA	NA	TRBV5-1	CASSLFSNSYEQYF	TGCGCCAGCAGCTTGTTTTCCAACTCCTACGAGCAGTACTTC
TRBJ2-7	NA	NA	TRBV11-2	CASSSETRKGPYEQYF	TGTGCCAGCAGTTCCGAGACCCGCAAAGGCCCTTACGAGCAGTACTTC
TRBJ2-3	NA	NA	TRBV11-2	CASSSPWRGRSADTQYF	TGTGCCAGCAGCTCGCCCTGGAGGGGTCGTAGCGCAGATACGCAGTATTTT
TRBJ2-7	NA	TRBD1	TRBV19	CATPGTGAIFTYEQYF	TGTGCCACCCCCGGGACAGGGGCCATTTTTACCTACGAGCAGTACTTC
TRBJ2-3	NA	NA	TRBV7-2	CASSPDLDTQYF	TGTGCCAGCAGCCCGGACCTAGATACGCAGTATTTT
TRBJ2-4	NA	TRBD1	TRBV7-2	CASSRGGAAKNIQYF	TGTGCCAGCAGCCGAGGGGGCGCGGCCAAAAACATTCAGTACTTC
TRBJ1-6	NA	NA	TRBV6-5	CASTLRGSNSPLHF	TGTGCCAGCACCTTAAGGGGGTCCAATTCACCCCTCCACTTT
TRBJ1-6	NA	TRBD1	TRBV7-2	CASSSDREFTYNSPLHF	TGTGCCAGCAGCTCCGACAGGGAATTCACCTATAATTCACCCCTCCACTTT
TRBJ1-2	once	NA	TRBV10-3	CAISESGGRPEHGYTF	TGTGCCATCAGTGAGTCGGGAGGACGGCCGGAGCATGGCTACACCTTC
TRBJ1-2	few	NA	TRBV2	CASSDLQGGYGYTF	TGTGCCAGCAGTGATCTACAGGGTGGCTATGGCTACACCTTC
TRBJ2-1	once	TRBD2	TRBV7-8	CASSSTSGGWNEQFF	TGTGCCAGCAGCTCTACTAGCGGGGGGTGGAATGAGCAGTTCTTC
TRBJ1-5	NA	NA	TRBV7-2	CASSSQEGQPQHF	TGTGCCAGCAGCTCGCAAGAGGGTCAGCCCCAGCATTTT
TRBJ1-3	NA	TRBD1	TRBV13	CASSFSDRGSSGNTIYF	TGTGCCAGCAGCTTTAGCGACAGGGGAAGTTCTGGAAACACCATATATTTT
TRBJ2-7	NA	TRBD2	TRBV10-3	CAILKREGDEQYF	TGTGCCATCCTTAAGCGGGAGGGAGACGAGCAGTACTTC
TRBJ2-2	NA	TRBD1	TRBV18	CASSSRDRGTGELFF	TGTGCCAGCTCATCAAGGGACAGGGGAACCGGGGAGCTGTTTTTT
TRBJ1-3	NA	NA	TRBV9	CASSAPAGNTIYF	TGTGCCAGCAGCGCCCCAGCTGGAAACACCATATATTTT
TRBJ2-7	NA	NA	TRBV19	CASSTSWTGFSYEQYF	TGTGCCAGTAGTACTTCCTGGACGGGATTCTCCTACGAGCAGTACTTC
TRBJ2-6	NA	NA	TRBV4-1	CASSQDTIQGLSGANVLTF	TGCGCCAGCAGCCAAGATACAATTCAGGGACTCTCTGGGGCCAACGTCCTGACTTTC
TRBJ1-1	NA	NA	TRBV7-6	CASRMDTNTEAFF	TGTGCCAGCAGGATGGACACGAACACTGAAGCTTTCTTT
TRBJ2-3	NA	NA	TRBV5-1	CASSVQGTSTDTQYF	TGCGCCAGCAGCGTACAGGGAACGAGCACAGATACGCAGTATTTT
TRBJ1-6	NA	TRBD1	TRBV28	CASSPRTGWSPLHF	TGTGCCAGCAGTCCCCGGACAGGGTGGTCACCCCTCCACTTT
TRBJ2-1	NA	TRBD2	TRBV5-4	CASSPGTSGSIYNEQFF	TGTGCCAGCAGCCCGGGGACTAGCGGGAGTATTTACAATGAGCAGTTCTTC
TRBJ2-7	NA	TRBD2	TRBV7-9	CASSSYSGGARGEQYF	TGTGCCAGCAGCTCATATAGCGGGGGGGCCCGTGGCGAGCAGTACTTC
TRBJ2-5	NA	TRBD2	TRBV5-6	CASSIAGGPETQYF	TGTGCCAGCAGCATAGCGGGGGGGCCGGAGACCCAGTACTTC
TRBJ2-7	NA	NA	TRBV5-1	CASASGWNYEQYF	TGCGCCAGCGCCTCTGGGTGGAACTACGAGCAGTACTTC
TRBJ2-7	NA	TRBD1	TRBV7-9	CASSPPTGGFEQYF	TGTGCCAGCAGCCCCCCGACAGGGGGTTTCGAGCAGTACTTC
TRBJ1-1	NA	NA	TRBV6-1	CASSSRVGNTEAFF	TGTGCCAGCAGTAGCAGGGTAGGAAACACTGAAGCTTTCTTT
TRBJ2-1	NA	TRBD2	TRBV9	CASSGAGLHSSYNEQFF	TGTGCCAGCAGCGGAGCGGGACTTCATAGCTCCTACAATGAGCAGTTCTTC